This T cell receptor (beta chain) emerged from a study of cytomegalovirus exposure and HLA in healthy donors. Study details: Earlier work reported 110 million or so unique TCR beta sequences from about 180 million T cells.

General study points: Trimming of TCR beta V- and J-genes showed a link, identified in a later analysis, to a missense DCLRE1C variant.

Both 60 Vbeta primers and 13 Jbeta primers went into the PCR. As processed by the authors: Roughly 80 million unique TCR beta chains, approximately 11 million of them shared, were counted by a later analysis. Sequenced by immunoSEQ multiplex PCR; TCRdb stores in-frame clones only, minus some. V and J calls plus clone size are reproduced from that table; the DNA served to infer D and trimming. Of 75,000 to 95,000 clones in the sample, roughly four fifths were seen once. CDR1 is SGHNT, CDR2 YYREEE, per germline (reference sequence). V shed 4 bases, J shed 7 bases, and the junction held 9 bases outside the gene matches. The CDR3 loop spans 16 amino acids. Comment on this clone: Its antigen is undetermined.

Donors had nominal health at sampling but likely had unrecorded immune exposures. V and J are TRBV5-4 and TRBJ1-6, with 9 bases identical to TRBD1. The clonotype comes from a woman under 30 in good health and CMV-seropositive. Material: PBMCs. In nucleotides, the CDR3 is TGTGCCAGCAGCCTTACAGGGGGCGATTGGAATTCACCCCTCCACTTT. This sequence encodes CASSLTGGDWNSPLHF.